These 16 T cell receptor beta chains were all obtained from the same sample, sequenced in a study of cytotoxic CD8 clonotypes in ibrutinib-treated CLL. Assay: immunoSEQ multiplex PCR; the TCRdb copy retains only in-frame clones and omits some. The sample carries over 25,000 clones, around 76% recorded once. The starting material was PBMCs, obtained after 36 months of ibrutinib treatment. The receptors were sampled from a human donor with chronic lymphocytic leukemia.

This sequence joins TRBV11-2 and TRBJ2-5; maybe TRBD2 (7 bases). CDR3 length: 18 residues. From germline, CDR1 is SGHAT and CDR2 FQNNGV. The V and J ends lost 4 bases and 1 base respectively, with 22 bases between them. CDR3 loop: CASSSWGAGAPFQETQYF. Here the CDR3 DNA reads TGTGCCAGCAGCTCTTGGGGGGCGGGGGCCCCGTTCCAAGAGACCCAGTACTTC.

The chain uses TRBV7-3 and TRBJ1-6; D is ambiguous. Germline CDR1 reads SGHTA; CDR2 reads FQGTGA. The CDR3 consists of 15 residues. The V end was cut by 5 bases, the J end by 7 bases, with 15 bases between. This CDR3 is CASSPDVAMNSPLHF. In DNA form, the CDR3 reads TGTGCCAGCAGCCCTGACGTGGCTATGAATTCACCCCTCCACTTT. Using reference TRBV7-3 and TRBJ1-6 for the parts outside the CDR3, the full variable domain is GAGVSQTPSNKVTEKGKYVELRCDPISGHTALYWYRQSLGQGPEFLIYFQGTGAADDSGLPNDRFFAVRPEGSVSTLKIQRTERGDSAVYLCASSPDVAMNSPLHFGNGTRLTVT.

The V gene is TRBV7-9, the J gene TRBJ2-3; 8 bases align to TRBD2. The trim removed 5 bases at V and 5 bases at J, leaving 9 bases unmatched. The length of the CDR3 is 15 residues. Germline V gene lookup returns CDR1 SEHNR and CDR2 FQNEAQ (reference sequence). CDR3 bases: TGTGCCAGCAGCCAGACTAGCGTATTGATAGATACGCAGTATTTT. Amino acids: CASSQTSVLIDTQYF.

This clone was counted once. CDR3 in DNA: TGTGCCAGCAGCTTTGACAGGGGGCGGTCCGGGGAGCTGTTTTTT. This codes for CASSFDRGRSGELFF. The chain recombines TRBV5-6 with TRBJ2-2; 10 nucleotides agree with TRBD1. This CDR3 comprises 15 residues. V lost 2 bases, J lost 6 bases, and 4 bases stayed unmatched. Looked up from germline, CDR1 is SGHDT and CDR2 is YYEEEE.

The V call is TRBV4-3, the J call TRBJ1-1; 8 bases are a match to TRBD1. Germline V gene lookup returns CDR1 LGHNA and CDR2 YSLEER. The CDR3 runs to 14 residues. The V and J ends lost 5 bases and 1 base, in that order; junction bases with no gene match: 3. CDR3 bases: TGCGCCAGCAGCTTGGGGACAGGGAACACTGAAGCTTTCTTT. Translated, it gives CASSLGTGNTEAFF.

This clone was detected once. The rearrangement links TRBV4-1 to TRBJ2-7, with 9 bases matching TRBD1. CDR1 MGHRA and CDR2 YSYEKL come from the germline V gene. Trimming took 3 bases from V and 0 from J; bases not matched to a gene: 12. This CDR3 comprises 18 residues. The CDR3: CASSHPLAGTGHSYEQYF. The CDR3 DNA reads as TGCGCCAGCAGCCACCCGCTGGCCGGGACAGGGCACTCCTACGAGCAGTACTTC.

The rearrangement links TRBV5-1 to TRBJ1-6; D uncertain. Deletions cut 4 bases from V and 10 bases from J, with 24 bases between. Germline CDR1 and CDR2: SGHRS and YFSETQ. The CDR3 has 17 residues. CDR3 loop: CASSEADTSSFLSPLHF. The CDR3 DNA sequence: TGCGCCAGCAGCGAGGCCGACACTTCGTCTTTTTTATCACCCCTCCACTTT.

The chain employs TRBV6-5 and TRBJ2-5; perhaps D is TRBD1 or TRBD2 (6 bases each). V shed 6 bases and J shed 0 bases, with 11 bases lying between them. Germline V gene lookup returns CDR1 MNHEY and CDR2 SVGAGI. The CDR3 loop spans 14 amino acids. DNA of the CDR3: TGTGCCAGCAGGGGGGGCAGGTACCAAGAGACCCAGTACTTC. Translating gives CASRGGRYQETQYF.

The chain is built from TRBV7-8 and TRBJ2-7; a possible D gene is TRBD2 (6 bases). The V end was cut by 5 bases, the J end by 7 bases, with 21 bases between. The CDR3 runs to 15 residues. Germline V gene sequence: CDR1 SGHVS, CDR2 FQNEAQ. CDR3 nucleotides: TGTGCCAGCAGCCCTCCGCGGGGCCCCCCCCTGGAGCAGTACTTC. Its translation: CASSPPRGPPLEQYF. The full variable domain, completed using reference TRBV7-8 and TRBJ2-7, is GAGVSQSPRYKVAKRGQDVALRCDPISGHVSLFWYQQALGQGPEFLTYFQNEAQLDKSGLPSDRFFAERPEGSVSTLKIQRTQQEDSAVYLCASSPPRGPPLEQYFGPGTRLTVT.

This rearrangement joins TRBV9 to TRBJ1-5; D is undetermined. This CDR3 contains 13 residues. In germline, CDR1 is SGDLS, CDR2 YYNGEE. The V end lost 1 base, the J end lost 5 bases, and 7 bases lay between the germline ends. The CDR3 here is CASSVSGDQPQHF. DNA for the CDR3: TGTGCCAGCAGCGTAAGTGGGGATCAGCCCCAGCATTTT.

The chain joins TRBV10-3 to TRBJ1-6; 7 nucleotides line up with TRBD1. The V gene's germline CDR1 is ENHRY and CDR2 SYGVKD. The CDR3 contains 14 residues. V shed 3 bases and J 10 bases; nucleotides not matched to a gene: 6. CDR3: CAISDVTGFSPLHF. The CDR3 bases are TGTGCCATCAGTGACGTGACAGGGTTCTCACCCCTCCACTTT.

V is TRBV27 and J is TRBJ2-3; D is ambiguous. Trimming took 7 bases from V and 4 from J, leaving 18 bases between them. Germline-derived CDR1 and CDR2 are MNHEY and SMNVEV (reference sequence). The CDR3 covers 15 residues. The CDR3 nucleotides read TGTGCCAGCACCTCAAGTGGGATTACGGCAGATACGCAGTATTTT. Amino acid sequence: CASTSSGITADTQYF.

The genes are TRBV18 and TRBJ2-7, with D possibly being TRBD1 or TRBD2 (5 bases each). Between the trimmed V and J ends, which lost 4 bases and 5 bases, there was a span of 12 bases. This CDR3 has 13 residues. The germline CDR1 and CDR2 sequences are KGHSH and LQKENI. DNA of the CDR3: TGTGCCAGCTCACAAGGGGACCCGGACGAGCAGTACTTC. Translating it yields CASSQGDPDEQYF.

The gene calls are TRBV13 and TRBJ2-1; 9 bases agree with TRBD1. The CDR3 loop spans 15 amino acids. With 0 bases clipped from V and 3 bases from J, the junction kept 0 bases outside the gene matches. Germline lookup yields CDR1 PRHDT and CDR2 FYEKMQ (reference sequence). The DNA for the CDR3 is TGTGCCAGCAGCTTAGGGGGACAGGGCTACAATGAGCAGTTCTTC. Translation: CASSLGGQGYNEQFF. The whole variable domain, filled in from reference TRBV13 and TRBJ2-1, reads AAGVIQSPRHLIKEKRETATLKCYPIPRHDTVYWYQQGPGQDPQFLISFYEKMQSDKGSIPDRFSAQQFSDYHSELNMSSLELGDSALYFCASSLGGQGYNEQFFGPGTRLTVL.

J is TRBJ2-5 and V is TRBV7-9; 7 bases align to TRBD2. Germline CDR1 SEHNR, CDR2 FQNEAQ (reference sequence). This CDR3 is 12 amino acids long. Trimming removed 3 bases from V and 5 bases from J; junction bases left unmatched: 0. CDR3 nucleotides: TGTGCCAGCAGCTTCGGGGGGGAGACCCAGTACTTC. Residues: CASSFGGETQYF.

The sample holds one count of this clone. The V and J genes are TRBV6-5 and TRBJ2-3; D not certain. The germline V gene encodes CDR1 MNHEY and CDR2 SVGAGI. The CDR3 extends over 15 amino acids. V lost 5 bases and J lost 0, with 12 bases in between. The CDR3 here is CASSMNIDSTDTQYF. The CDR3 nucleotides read TGTGCCAGCAGTATGAATATTGACAGCACAGATACGCAGTATTTT.